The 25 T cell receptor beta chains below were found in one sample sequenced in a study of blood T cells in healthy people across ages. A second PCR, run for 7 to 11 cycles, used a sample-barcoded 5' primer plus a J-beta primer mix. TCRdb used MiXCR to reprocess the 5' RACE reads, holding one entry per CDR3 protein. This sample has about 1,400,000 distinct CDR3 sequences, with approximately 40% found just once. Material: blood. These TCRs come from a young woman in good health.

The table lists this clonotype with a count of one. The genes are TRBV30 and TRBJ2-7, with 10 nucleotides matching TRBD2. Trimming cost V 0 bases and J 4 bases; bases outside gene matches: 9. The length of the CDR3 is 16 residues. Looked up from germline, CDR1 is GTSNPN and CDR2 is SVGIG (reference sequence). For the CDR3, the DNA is TGTGCCTGGAGTGTATTGACTAGCGGGCGGGTTTACGAGCAGTACTTC. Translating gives CAWSVLTSGRVYEQYF.

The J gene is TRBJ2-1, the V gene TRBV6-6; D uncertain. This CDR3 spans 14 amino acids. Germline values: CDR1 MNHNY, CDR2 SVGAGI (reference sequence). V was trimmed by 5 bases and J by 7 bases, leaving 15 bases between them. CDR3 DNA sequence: TGTGCCAGCAGTCCTAGGACCCTGGGAAATGAGCAGTTCTTC. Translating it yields CASSPRTLGNEQFF.

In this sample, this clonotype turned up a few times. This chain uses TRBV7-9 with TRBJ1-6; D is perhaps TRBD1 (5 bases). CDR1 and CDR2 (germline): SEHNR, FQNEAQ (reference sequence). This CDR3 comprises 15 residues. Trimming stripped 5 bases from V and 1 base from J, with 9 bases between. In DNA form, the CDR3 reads TGTGCCAGCAGCCCCAAGGGGTCCTATAATTCACCCCTCCACTTT. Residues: CASSPKGSYNSPLHF.

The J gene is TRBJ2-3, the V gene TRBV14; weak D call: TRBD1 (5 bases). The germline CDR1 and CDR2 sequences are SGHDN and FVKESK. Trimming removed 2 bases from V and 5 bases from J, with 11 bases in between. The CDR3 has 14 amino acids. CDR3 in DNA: TGTGCCAGCAGCCAAAGACAGCGTAAAGATACGCAGTATTTT. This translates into CASSQRQRKDTQYF. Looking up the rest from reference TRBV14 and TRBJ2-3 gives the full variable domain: EAGVTQFPSHSVIEKGQTVTLRCDPISGHDNLYWYRRVMGKEIKFLLHFVKESKQDESGMPNNRFLAERTGGTYSTLKVQPAELEDSGVYFCASSQRQRKDTQYFGPGTRLTVL.

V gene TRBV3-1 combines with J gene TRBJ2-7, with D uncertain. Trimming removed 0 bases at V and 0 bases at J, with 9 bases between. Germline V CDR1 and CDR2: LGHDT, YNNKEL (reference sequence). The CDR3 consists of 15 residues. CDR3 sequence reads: CASSQDSWSSYEQYF. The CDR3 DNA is TGTGCCAGCAGCCAAGATTCCTGGAGCTCCTACGAGCAGTACTTC.

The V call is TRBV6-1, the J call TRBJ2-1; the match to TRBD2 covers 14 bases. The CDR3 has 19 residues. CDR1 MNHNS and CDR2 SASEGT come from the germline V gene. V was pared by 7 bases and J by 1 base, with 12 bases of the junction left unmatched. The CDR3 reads CASTRARLAGGPSYNEQFF. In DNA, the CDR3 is TGTGCCAGCACTAGAGCGAGACTAGCGGGAGGGCCGTCCTACAATGAGCAGTTCTTC.

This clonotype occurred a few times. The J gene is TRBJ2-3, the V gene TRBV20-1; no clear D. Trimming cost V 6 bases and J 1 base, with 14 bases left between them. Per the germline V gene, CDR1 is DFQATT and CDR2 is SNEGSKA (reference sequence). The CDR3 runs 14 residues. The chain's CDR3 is CSAKEEFGTDTQYF. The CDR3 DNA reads TGCAGTGCAAAAGAAGAGTTCGGCACAGATACGCAGTATTTT.

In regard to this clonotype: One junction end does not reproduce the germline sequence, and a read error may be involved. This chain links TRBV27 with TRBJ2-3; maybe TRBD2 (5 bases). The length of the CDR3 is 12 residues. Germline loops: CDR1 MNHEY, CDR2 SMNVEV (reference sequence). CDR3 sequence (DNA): TGTGCCGGCAGTTTTAGCGCCTATCCGCAGTATTTT. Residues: CAGSFSAYPQYF.

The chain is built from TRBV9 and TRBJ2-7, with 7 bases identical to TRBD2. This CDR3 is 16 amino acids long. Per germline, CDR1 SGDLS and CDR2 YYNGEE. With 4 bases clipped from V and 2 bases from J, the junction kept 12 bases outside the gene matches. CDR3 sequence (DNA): TGTGCCAGCAGCACCGGTGGGAGCGGGGTACCCTACGAGCAGTACTTC. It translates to CASSTGGSGVPYEQYF.

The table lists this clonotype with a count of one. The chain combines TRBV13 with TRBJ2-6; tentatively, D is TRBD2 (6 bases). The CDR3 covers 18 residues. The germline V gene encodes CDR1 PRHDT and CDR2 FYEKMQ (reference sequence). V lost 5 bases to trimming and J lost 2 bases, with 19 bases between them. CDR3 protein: CASSQGLRTLAGANVLTF. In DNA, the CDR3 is TGTGCCAGCAGCCAGGGACTCCGAACCCTAGCTGGGGCCAACGTCCTGACTTTC. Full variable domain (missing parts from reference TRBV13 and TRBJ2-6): AAGVIQSPRHLIKEKRETATLKCYPIPRHDTVYWYQQGPGQDPQFLISFYEKMQSDKGSIPDRFSAQQFSDYHSELNMSSLELGDSALYFCASSQGLRTLAGANVLTFGAGSRLTVL.

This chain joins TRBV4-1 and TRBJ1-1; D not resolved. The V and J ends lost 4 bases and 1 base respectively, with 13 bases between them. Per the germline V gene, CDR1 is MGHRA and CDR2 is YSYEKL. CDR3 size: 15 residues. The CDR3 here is CASSRAWEENTEAFF. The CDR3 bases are TGCGCCAGCAGCCGTGCATGGGAGGAGAACACTGAAGCTTTCTTT.

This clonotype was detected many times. CDR3 sequence: CASSQGLATDTQYF. As DNA, the CDR3 is TGTGCCAGCAGCCAAGGACTAGCAACAGATACGCAGTATTTT. V gene TRBV14 combines with J gene TRBJ2-3; 7 bases are shared with TRBD2. CDR3 length equals 14 residues. Germline loops: CDR1 SGHDN, CDR2 FVKESK. The V and J ends lost 1 base and 3 bases, in that order; junction bases with no gene match: 1.

In DNA form, the CDR3 reads TGTGCCAGCAGCTTTGTACAGGCGCACGAATACGAGCAGTACTTC. Translating it yields CASSFVQAHEYEQYF. J is TRBJ2-4 and V is TRBV5-5; D may be TRBD1 (5 bases). The end of the DNA is better explained by TRBJ2-7, so the J call may be wrong. Germline assignment: CDR1 SGHKS and CDR2 YYEKEE (reference sequence). The CDR3 runs 15 residues.

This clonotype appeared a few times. CDR3 protein: CASSPPLRRPYGYTF. CDR3 in DNA: TGTGCCAGCAGCCCCCCGTTGAGGCGTCCCTATGGCTACACCTTC. This chain uses TRBV5-5 with TRBJ1-2, with D uncertain. The germline V and J ends were trimmed by 4 bases and 4 bases, with 17 bases remaining between them. Germline V gives CDR1 SGHKS, CDR2 YYEKEE (reference sequence). The CDR3 consists of 15 residues.

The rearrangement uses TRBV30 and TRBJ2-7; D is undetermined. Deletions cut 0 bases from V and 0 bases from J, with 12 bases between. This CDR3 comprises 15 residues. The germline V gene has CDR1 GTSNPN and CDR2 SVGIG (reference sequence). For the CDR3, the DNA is TGTGCCTGGAGTGTGAGTCTGCGGAACTCCTACGAGCAGTACTTC. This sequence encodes CAWSVSLRNSYEQYF.

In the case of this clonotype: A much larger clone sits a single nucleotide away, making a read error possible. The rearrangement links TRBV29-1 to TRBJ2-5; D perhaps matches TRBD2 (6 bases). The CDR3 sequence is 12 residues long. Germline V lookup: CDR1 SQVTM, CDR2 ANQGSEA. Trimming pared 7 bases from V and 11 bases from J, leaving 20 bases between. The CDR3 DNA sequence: TGCAGCGCCGTCCGCGGGGCAAATGAGCAGTACTTC. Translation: CSAVRGANEQYF. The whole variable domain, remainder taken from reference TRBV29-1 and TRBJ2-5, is SAVISQKPSRDICQRGTSLTIQCQVDSQVTMMFWYRQQPGQSLTLIATANQGSEATYESGFVIDKFPISRPNLTFSTLTVSNMSPEDSSIYLCSAVRGANEQYFGPGTRLLVL.

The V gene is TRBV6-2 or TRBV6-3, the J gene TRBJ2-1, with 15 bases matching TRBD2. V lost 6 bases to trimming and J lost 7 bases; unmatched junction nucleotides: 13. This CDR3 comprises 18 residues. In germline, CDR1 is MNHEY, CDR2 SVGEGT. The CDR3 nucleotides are TGTGCCAGCAGAGACCCGACAGGACTAGCGGGAGGGCGGAATGAGCAGTTCTTC. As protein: CASRDPTGLAGGRNEQFF.

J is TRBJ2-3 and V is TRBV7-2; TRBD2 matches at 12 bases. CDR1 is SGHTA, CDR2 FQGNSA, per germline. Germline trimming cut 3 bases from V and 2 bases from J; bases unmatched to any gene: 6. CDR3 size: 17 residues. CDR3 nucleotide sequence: TGTGCCAGCAGCTTTGTTCTAGCGGGGGGGCACACAGATACGCAGTATTTT. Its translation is CASSFVLAGGHTDTQYF.

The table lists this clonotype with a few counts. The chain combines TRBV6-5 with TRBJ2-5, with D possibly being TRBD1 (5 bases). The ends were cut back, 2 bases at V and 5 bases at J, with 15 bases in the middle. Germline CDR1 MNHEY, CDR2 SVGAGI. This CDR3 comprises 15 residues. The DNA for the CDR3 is TGTGCCAGCAGTTACCACCAGGGAACGCAGGAGACCCAGTACTTC. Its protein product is CASSYHQGTQETQYF.

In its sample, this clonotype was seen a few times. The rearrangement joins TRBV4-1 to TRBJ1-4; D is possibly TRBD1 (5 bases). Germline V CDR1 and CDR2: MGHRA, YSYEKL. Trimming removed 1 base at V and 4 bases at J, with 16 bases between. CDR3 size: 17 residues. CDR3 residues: CASSQGRLDSINEKLFF. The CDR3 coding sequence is TGCGCCAGCAGCCAAGGGAGGCTAGACAGTATTAATGAAAAACTGTTTTTT.

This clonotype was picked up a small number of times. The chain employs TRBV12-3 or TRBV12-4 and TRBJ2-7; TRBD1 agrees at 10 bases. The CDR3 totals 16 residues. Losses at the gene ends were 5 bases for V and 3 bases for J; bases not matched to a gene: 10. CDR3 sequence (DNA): TGTGCCAGCAGTCTAATGGGACAGGGGAAATTCTACGAGCAGTACTTC. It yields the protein CASSLMGQGKFYEQYF.

The CDR3 nucleotides read TGTGCCATCAGAACGGGACAGGGGTACGAGCAGTACTTC. Translation: CAIRTGQGYEQYF. This rearrangement joins TRBV10-3 to TRBJ2-4; TRBD1 aligns across 10 bases. The DNA end is a closer match to TRBJ2-7, so the J assignment may be wrong. The germline CDR1 and CDR2 sequences are ENHRY and SYGVKD. The CDR3 covers 13 residues.

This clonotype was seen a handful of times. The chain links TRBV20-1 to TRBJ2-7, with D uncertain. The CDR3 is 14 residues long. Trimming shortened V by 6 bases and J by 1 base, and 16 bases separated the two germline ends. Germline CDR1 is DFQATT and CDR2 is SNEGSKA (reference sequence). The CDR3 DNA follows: TGCAGTGCAGACCGTAGAGAAGGATCCTACGAGCAGTACTTC. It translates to CSADRREGSYEQYF.

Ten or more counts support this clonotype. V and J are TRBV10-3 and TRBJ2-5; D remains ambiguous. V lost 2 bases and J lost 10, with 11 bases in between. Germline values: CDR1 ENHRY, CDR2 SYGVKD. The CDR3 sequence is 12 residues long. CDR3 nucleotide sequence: TGTGCCATCAGTGAGCCAGACTCTTTCCAGTACTTC. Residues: CAISEPDSFQYF.

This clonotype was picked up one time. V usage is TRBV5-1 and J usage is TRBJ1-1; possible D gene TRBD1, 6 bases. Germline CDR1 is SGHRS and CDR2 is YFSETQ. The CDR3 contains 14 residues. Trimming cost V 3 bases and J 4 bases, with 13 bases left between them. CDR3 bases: TGCGCCAGCAGCTCCGCAGGGGCTCGCACTGAAGCTTTCTTT. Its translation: CASSSAGARTEAFF.